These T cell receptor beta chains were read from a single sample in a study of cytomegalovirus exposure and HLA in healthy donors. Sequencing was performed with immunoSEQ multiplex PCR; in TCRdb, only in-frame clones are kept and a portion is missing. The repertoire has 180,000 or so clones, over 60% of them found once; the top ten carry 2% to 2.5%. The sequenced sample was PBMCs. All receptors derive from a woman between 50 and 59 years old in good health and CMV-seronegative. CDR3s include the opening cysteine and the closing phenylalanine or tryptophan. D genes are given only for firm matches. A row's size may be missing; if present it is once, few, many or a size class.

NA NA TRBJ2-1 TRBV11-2 CASSLDLGQKPNEQFF
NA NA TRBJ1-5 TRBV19 CASSIRLDQPQHF
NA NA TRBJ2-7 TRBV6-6 CASTLLTGSTYEQYF
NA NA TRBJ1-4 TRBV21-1 CASKGKRARWIF
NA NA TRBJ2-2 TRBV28 CASSLFLQGGGELFF
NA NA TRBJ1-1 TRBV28 CASILLRGPRSRATEAFF
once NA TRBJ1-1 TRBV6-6 CASSYYGEMNTEAFF
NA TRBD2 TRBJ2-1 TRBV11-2 CASSLLLTGGYNEQFF
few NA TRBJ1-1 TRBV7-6 CASSPLTGNTEAFF
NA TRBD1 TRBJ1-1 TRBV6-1 CASRGVRGLAEAFF
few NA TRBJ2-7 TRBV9 CASSVDSGSSQTYEQYF
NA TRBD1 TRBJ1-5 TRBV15 CATSRGTGNSNQPQHF
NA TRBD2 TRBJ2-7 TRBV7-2 CASSLETSGRGEQYF
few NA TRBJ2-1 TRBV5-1 CASSPSGQPGVDEQFF
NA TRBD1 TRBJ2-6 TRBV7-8 CASSPLMMGQGTSGANVLTF
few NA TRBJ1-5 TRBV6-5 CASRLDSSNQPQHF
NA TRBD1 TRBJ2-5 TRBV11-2 CASSLTQGVRETQYF
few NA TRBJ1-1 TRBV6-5 CASSFSTVNTEAFF
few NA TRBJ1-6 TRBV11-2 CASSLRGAETFNSPLHF
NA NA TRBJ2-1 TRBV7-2 CASSPPVGQIYNEQFF
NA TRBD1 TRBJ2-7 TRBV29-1 CSVGATGSSYEQYF
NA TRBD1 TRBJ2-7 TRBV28 CASRTAGQGRGEQYF
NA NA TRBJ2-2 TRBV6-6 CASSSNYNTGELFF
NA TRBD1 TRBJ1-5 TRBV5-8 CASSFYRGQGSQPQHF
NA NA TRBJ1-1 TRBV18 CASSLTGPNTEAFF
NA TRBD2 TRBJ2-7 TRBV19 CASSMTSGRAYYEQYF
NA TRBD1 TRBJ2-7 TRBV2 CATSGQGPYEQYF
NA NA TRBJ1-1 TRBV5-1 CASSPNGGDLANTGMNTEAFF
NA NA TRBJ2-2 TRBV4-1 CASSQEDSPNTGELFF
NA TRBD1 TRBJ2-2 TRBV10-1 CASRDRGLGELFF
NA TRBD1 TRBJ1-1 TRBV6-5 CASSDRDRATEAFF
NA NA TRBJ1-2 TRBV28 CASSAGTRTNYGYTF
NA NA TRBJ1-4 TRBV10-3 CAISRGLSNEKLFF
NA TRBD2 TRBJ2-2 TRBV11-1 CASRRTSGGPNTGELFF
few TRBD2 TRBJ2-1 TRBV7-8 CASSYLRLAGEQFF
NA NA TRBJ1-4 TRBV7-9 CASSEWQENEKLFF
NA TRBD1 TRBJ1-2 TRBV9 CASSPMLRQGAGGYTF
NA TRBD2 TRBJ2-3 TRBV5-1 CASSGSGSSTDTQYF
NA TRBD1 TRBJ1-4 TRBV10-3 CASRGGEKLFF
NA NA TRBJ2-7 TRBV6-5 CASSYRNSLAEQYF
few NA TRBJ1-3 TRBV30 CAWQQDSGNTIYF
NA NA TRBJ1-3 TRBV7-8 CASSLVGRSSGNTIYF
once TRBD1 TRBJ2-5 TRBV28 CASSQGDLGRAETQYF
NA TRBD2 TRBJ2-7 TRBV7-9 CASSLGPSGLYEQYF
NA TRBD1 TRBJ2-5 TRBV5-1 CASRKGQGAPGETQYF
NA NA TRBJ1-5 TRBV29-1 CSVLWGVGNQPQHF
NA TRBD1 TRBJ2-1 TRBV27 CASPGQGYNEQFF
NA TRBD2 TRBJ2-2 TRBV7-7 CASRQTSGTNTGELFF
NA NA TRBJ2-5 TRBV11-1 CASSLVGVETQYF
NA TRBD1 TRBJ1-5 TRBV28 CASSAGQGPGPQHF
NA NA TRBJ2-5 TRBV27 CASSTPTGSVGGTQYF
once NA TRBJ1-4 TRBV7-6 CASSLGGGSEKLFF
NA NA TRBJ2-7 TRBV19 CASSIAPTGYRFEQYF
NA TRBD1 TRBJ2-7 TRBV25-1 CASSEDRGQFYEQYF
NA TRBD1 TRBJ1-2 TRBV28 CAITSTGGAYGYTF
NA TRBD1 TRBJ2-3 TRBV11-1 CASSSQGITDTQYF
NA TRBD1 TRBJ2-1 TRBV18 CASSPETGFSYNEQFF